This entry lists 21 T cell receptor beta chains sequenced from one sample in a study of blood T cells in healthy people across ages. PCR was performed a second time for about 6 to 12 cycles using a sample-barcoded 5' primer and a J-beta primer mix. MiXCR was run by TCRdb on the 5' RACE reads, yielding one entry per CDR3 protein. The data show about a million distinct CDR3 sequences, 45% to 50% seen once. The sample taken for sequencing was blood. The receptors were sampled from a man younger than 40 in good health.

This chain uses TRBV25-1 with TRBJ1-1; no clear D. There are 15 residues in the CDR3. Germline V CDR1 and CDR2: MGHDK, SYGVNS. The V and J ends lost 1 base and 3 bases respectively, with 12 bases between them. CDR3 DNA sequence: TGTGCCAGCAGTGAATGGTCGGCTAGGCACACTGAAGCTTTCTTT. Translation: CASSEWSARHTEAFF. Filled out from reference TRBV25-1 and TRBJ1-1, the complete variable domain reads EADIYQTPRYLVIGTGKKITLECSQTMGHDKMYWYQQDPGMELHLIHYSYGVNSTEKGDLSSESTVSRIRTEHFPLTLESARPSHTSQYLCASSEWSARHTEAFFGQGTRLTVV.

This chain connects TRBV27 to TRBJ2-7; perhaps TRBD2 as D (7 bases). Germline CDR1 MNHEY, CDR2 SMNVEV (reference sequence). The CDR3 contains 14 residues. V lost 5 bases, J lost 3 bases, and 14 bases lay in between. In nucleotides, the CDR3 is TGTGCCAGCAGTCCTGGGGGGGCAAGCTACGAGCAGTACTTC. This codes for CASSPGGASYEQYF.

This clonotype was observed a few times. The rearrangement links TRBV29-1 to TRBJ2-4; TRBD1 might be the D (6 bases). The germline V gene encodes CDR1 SQVTM and CDR2 ANQGSEA. This CDR3 comprises 11 residues. The germline V and J ends were trimmed by 6 bases and 3 bases, with 6 bases remaining between them. In DNA form, the CDR3 reads TGCAGCGTGGGACACAAAAACATTCAGTACTTC. Translating gives CSVGHKNIQYF.

This clonotype was recorded many times. The chain links TRBV7-9 to TRBJ2-7; 7 bases fit TRBD2. The J segment lost 0 bases and the V segment lost 4 bases, leaving 6 bases of the junction unmatched. The germline V gene has CDR1 SEHNR and CDR2 FQNEAQ (reference sequence). The CDR3 is 15 residues long. CDR3 bases: TGTGCCAGCAGCTCCTCCAGGGACTACTCCTACGAGCAGTACTTC. It is translated as CASSSSRDYSYEQYF. Full variable domain (remainder filled in from reference TRBV7-9 and TRBJ2-7): DTGVSQNPRHKITKRGQNVTFRCDPISEHNRLYWYRQTLGQGPEFLTYFQNEAQLEKSRLLSDRFSAERPKGSFSTLEIQRTEQGDSAMYLCASSSSRDYSYEQYFGPGTRLTVT.

The gene calls are TRBV6-2 or TRBV6-3 and TRBJ1-6, with 7 bases aligning to TRBD1. Trimming cost V 2 bases and J 9 bases; bases outside gene matches: 7. The germline CDR1 and CDR2 sequences are MNHEY and SVGEGT. The CDR3 sequence is 15 residues long. CDR3 loop: CASSYPRDRFSPLHF. The CDR3 coding sequence is TGTGCCAGCAGTTACCCCCGGGACAGATTTTCACCCCTCCACTTT.

The genes are TRBV5-1 and TRBJ2-1, with TRBD2 as a possible D gene (7 bases). Trimming shortened V by 0 bases and J by 3 bases, and 13 bases separated the two germline ends. The CDR3 runs 16 residues. Germline values: CDR1 SGHRS, CDR2 YFSETQ. Here the CDR3 reads CASSLVGGLLYNEQFF. The DNA of the CDR3 is TGCGCCAGCAGCTTGGTCGGGGGGCTTCTCTACAATGAGCAGTTCTTC.

This sequence joins TRBV20-1 and TRBJ2-7, with D unresolved. Germline CDR1 reads DFQATT; CDR2 reads SNEGSKA (reference sequence). V was shortened by 3 bases and J by 0 bases, with 15 bases between the two germline ends. CDR3 size: 15 residues. The CDR3 sequence is CSARDALTSSYEQYF. The CDR3 bases are TGCAGTGCTAGGGACGCGCTAACAAGCTCCTACGAGCAGTACTTC.

Points on this clonotype: As the CDR3 is not closed by the conserved phenylalanine or tryptophan, this likely results from a read error. The J gene is TRBJ2-7, the V gene TRBV5-1; unclear D gene. The V gene lost 0 bases and the J gene lost 0 bases, with 7 bases spanning the gap. The germline gives CDR1 SGHRS, CDR2 YFSETQ. This CDR3 is built from 14 residues. Here the CDR3 reads CASSLEVGSYEQYS. The CDR3 DNA reads as TGCGCCAGCAGCTTGGAAGTCGGCTCCTACGAGCAGTACTCC.

The chain uses TRBV7-9 and TRBJ1-6, with 9 bases fitting TRBD1. The CDR3 sequence is 16 residues long. Germline CDR1 SEHNR, CDR2 FQNEAQ (reference sequence). Trimming took 5 bases from V and 7 from J; bases not matched to a gene: 9. The CDR3 spells CASSRSGTGINSPLHF. The CDR3 coding sequence is TGTGCCAGCAGCCGGTCGGGGACAGGGATCAATTCACCCCTCCACTTT.

The sample holds a few counts of this clonotype. This rearrangement joins TRBV20-1 to TRBJ2-5, with TRBD1 as a possible D gene (6 bases). V shed 6 bases and J shed 0 bases, with 14 bases lying between them. Germline CDR1 and CDR2: DFQATT and SNEGSKA (reference sequence). The CDR3 totals 14 residues. CDR3 in amino acids: CSAKIYRDQETQYF. DNA for the CDR3: TGCAGTGCAAAGATCTACAGGGACCAAGAGACCCAGTACTTC.

The genes are TRBV9 and TRBJ1-2; weak D call: TRBD1 (6 bases). V was cut by 4 bases and J by 4 bases, with 17 bases left in between. The CDR3 is 15 residues long. The germline gives CDR1 SGDLS, CDR2 YYNGEE. The CDR3 spells CASSLRAQGFYGYTF. CDR3 in DNA: TGTGCCAGCAGCTTGAGAGCACAGGGTTTCTATGGCTACACCTTC. The full variable domain, with the rest looked up from reference TRBV9 and TRBJ1-2, is DSGVTQTPKHLITATGQRVTLRCSPRSGDLSVYWYQQSLDQGLQFLIQYYNGEERAKGNILERFSAQQFPDLHSELNLSSLELGDSALYFCASSLRAQGFYGYTFGSGTRLTVV.

This clonotype was recorded a few times. The chain is built from TRBV4-1 and TRBJ2-7; no reliable D call. The CDR3 totals 15 residues. V was cut by 0 bases and J by 1 base, with 10 bases left in between. From germline, CDR1 is MGHRA and CDR2 YSYEKL. CDR3 bases: TGCGCCAGCAGCCAAGAGACGGACGGTTCCTACGAGCAGTACTTC. This translates into CASSQETDGSYEQYF.

This rearrangement joins TRBV5-1 to TRBJ2-2; D remains unclear. Germline-derived CDR1 and CDR2 are SGHRS and YFSETQ. This CDR3 comprises 15 residues. With 4 bases removed from V and 3 bases from J, the gap between germline ends came to 13 bases. Here the CDR3 reads CASSPIGVDTGELFF. The CDR3 DNA reads TGCGCCAGCAGCCCGATTGGGGTGGACACCGGGGAGCTGTTTTTT.

This clonotype showed up just a few times. V usage is TRBV7-2 and J usage is TRBJ1-2; D is possibly TRBD1 (6 bases). Germline V gene sequence: CDR1 SGHTA, CDR2 FQGNSA. Deletions cut 2 bases from V and 0 bases from J, with 10 bases between. The CDR3 extends over 15 amino acids. CDR3 bases: TGTGCCAGCAGCTTAAAGACAGGAGCTAACTATGGCTACACCTTC. Amino acid sequence: CASSLKTGANYGYTF.

This sequence joins TRBV5-6 and TRBJ1-1; D remains unclear. The V gene's germline CDR1 is SGHDT and CDR2 YYEEEE. CDR3 length: 13 amino acids. V shed 6 bases and J shed 1 base, with 10 bases lying between them. The CDR3 DNA follows: TGTGCCAGCACCGCAAGAAGGAACACTGAAGCTTTCTTT. This sequence encodes CASTARRNTEAFF.

This clonotype was seen a handful of times. J is TRBJ2-1 and V is TRBV5-1; either TRBD1 or TRBD2 may supply D (5 bases each). Germline V CDR1 and CDR2: SGHRS, YFSETQ. This CDR3 contains 15 residues. V was shortened by 1 base and J by 6 bases, with 14 bases between the two germline ends. The CDR3 region has the DNA TGCGCCAGCAGCTTGAGTCCGGGGACCGCCAATGAGCAGTTCTTC. This encodes CASSLSPGTANEQFF.

The chain carries TRBV6-2 or TRBV6-3 and TRBJ2-7; TRBD2 might be the D (6 bases). The germline gives CDR1 MNHEY, CDR2 SVGEGT. The CDR3 spans 15 residues. Trimming cost V 6 bases and J 2 bases, with 17 bases left between them. In nucleotides, the CDR3 is TGTGCCAGCAGACCTTCCGGGACTGCTACCTACGAGCAGTACTTC. It translates to CASRPSGTATYEQYF.

Here the CDR3 DNA reads TGTGCCAGCAGCGGCCGAGGGAACTCAGATACGCAGTATTTT. Translation: CASSGRGNSDTQYF. The rearrangement joins TRBV5-6 to TRBJ2-3; D perhaps matches TRBD2 (5 bases). This CDR3 region has 14 residues. Looked up from germline, CDR1 is SGHDT and CDR2 is YYEEEE. V was shortened by 4 bases and J by 4 bases, with 13 bases between the two germline ends.

The rearrangement joins TRBV20-1 to TRBJ2-5; 12 nucleotides agree with TRBD2. J gave up 4 bases and V 7 bases, and 7 bases lay outside the gene matches. The V gene's germline CDR1 is DFQATT and CDR2 SNEGSKA (reference sequence). There are 14 residues in the CDR3. CDR3: CSVIPGLAGETQYF. In DNA, the CDR3 is TGCAGTGTTATTCCGGGACTAGCGGGAGAGACCCAGTACTTC.

This chain links TRBV4-1 with TRBJ1-1; D not resolved. Germline lookup yields CDR1 MGHRA and CDR2 YSYEKL. The V end lost 8 bases, the J end lost 5 bases, and 21 bases lay between the germline ends. There are 15 residues in the CDR3. CDR3 bases: TGCGCCAGCGGCCCTTCCCCGAGGGATAAGACTGAAGCTTTCTTT. Translated: CASGPSPRDKTEAFF.

The rearrangement links TRBV25-1 to TRBJ2-1, with D perhaps matching TRBD2 (6 bases). Germline assignment: CDR1 MGHDK and CDR2 SYGVNS. V was pared by 3 bases and J by 5 bases, with 11 bases between. This CDR3 is built from 14 residues. The CDR3 nucleotides read TGTGCCAGCAGTGACGCGTCGGGGGACAATGAGCAGTTCTTC. Translating it yields CASSDASGDNEQFF.